A single sample gave rise to the 24 T cell receptor beta chains below, sequenced in a study of cytomegalovirus exposure and HLA in healthy donors. Primers for the PCR totalled 60 Vbeta and 13 Jbeta. Repertoires were generated with immunoSEQ multiplex PCR, while TCRdb's copy carries only in-frame clones and drops some. The sample consists of some 160,000 clones, roughly four fifths of them appearing once. The sequenced sample consisted of PBMCs. The receptors shown here come from a man aged 40-50 years in good health and CMV-seronegative.

The rearrangement links TRBV2 to TRBJ2-7; 8 bases agree with TRBD2. CDR3 length: 13 amino acids. J gave up 4 bases and V 6 bases, and 5 bases lay outside the gene matches. In germline, CDR1 is SNHLY, CDR2 FYNNEI. Here the CDR3 reads CASSLTSAYEQYV. The CDR3 coding sequence is TGTGCCAGCAGCCTGACTAGCGCGTACGAGCAGTACGTC.

The rearrangement uses TRBV9 and TRBJ2-3, with unresolved D. CDR1 and CDR2 from the germline V gene are SGDLS and YYNGEE. The CDR3 is 11 residues long. The V end was cut by 5 bases, the J end by 6 bases, with 7 bases between. This CDR3 reads CASSTGDTQYF. Here the CDR3 DNA reads TGTGCCAGCAGTACCGGGGATACGCAGTATTTT.

The J gene is TRBJ2-1, the V gene TRBV7-6; D is unclear. V was shortened by 0 bases and J by 1 base, with 4 bases between the two germline ends. Per germline, CDR1 SGHVS and CDR2 FNYEAQ. This CDR3 spans 14 amino acids. CDR3 sequence (DNA): TGTGCCAGCAGCTTAGCCGGGTCCTACAATGAGCAGTTCTTC. It yields the protein CASSLAGSYNEQFF.

In this sample, this clone turned up once. This chain connects TRBV14 to TRBJ1-1; no firm D call. The germline CDR1 and CDR2 sequences are SGHDN and FVKESK. This CDR3 has 12 residues. The ends were cut back, 0 bases at V and 4 bases at J, with 3 bases in the middle. DNA for the CDR3: TGTGCCAGCAGCCAAGACTCCACTGAAGCTTTCTTT. As protein: CASSQDSTEAFF.

The gene calls are TRBV5-1 and TRBJ1-1; 7 nucleotides match TRBD1. Germline loops: CDR1 SGHRS, CDR2 YFSETQ. The CDR3 is 16 residues long. V dropped 0 bases and J dropped 5; count of bases not matched to a gene: 10. CDR3 bases: TGCGCCAGCAGCTTGGCCTTAGGACAGGAAGGGACTGAAGCTTTCTTT. Protein sequence: CASSLALGQEGTEAFF.

The rearrangement uses TRBV7-9 and TRBJ2-7, with D maybe TRBD1 (6 bases). Germline CDR1 SEHNR, CDR2 FQNEAQ (reference sequence). The germline V and J ends were trimmed by 5 bases and 0 bases, with 11 bases remaining between them. The CDR3 spans 14 residues. The CDR3 coding sequence is TGTGCCAGCAGCCGCCGGGACATCTCCTACGAGCAGTACTTC. Translating it yields CASSRRDISYEQYF.

The gene calls are TRBV10-3 and TRBJ1-2; a possible D gene is TRBD1 (6 bases). Germline lookup yields CDR1 ENHRY and CDR2 SYGVKD. The CDR3 covers 17 residues. V gave up 3 bases and J gave up 1 base, with 18 bases separating them. The CDR3 loop is CAISEAQVGALNYGYTF. CDR3 nucleotide sequence: TGTGCCATCAGTGAAGCCCAGGTGGGGGCCCTTAACTATGGCTACACCTTC.

Only one count was recorded for this clone. This chain uses TRBV6-4 with TRBJ2-3; 7 bases match TRBD1. Per the germline V gene, CDR1 is MRHNA and CDR2 is SNTAGT. The CDR3 is made up of 15 amino acids. The V segment lost 8 bases and the J segment 3 bases; nucleotides outside the gene matches: 11. In DNA form, the CDR3 reads TGTGCCAGCTCCCCCGAAGGGGGCGGAACAGATACGCAGTATTTT. It yields the protein CASSPEGGGTDTQYF.

V and J are TRBV2 and TRBJ2-2; TRBD2 matches at 10 bases. The CDR3 runs 15 residues. Looked up from germline, CDR1 is SNHLY and CDR2 is FYNNEI. V was clipped by 7 bases and J by 1 base; unmatched bases: 3. CDR3 coding DNA: TGTGCCAGCATTTGGACTAGCGGGAACACCGGGGAGCTGTTTTTT. It specifies CASIWTSGNTGELFF. The full variable domain, with the rest looked up from reference TRBV2 and TRBJ2-2, is EPEVTQTPSHQVTQMGQEVILRCVPISNHLYFYWYRQILGQKVEFLVSFYNNEISEKSEIFDDQFSVERPDGSNFTLKIRSTKLEDSAMYFCASIWTSGNTGELFFGEGSRLTVL.

The chain has TRBV4-1 and TRBJ1-2, with D perhaps TRBD1 (5 bases). This CDR3 is built from 14 residues. Germline values: CDR1 MGHRA, CDR2 YSYEKL. V lost 1 base to trimming and J lost 5 bases, with 11 bases between them. CDR3 coding DNA: TGCGCCAGCAGCCAAGTACCCAGGGTATATGGCTACACCTTC. Translation: CASSQVPRVYGYTF.

The rearrangement joins TRBV30 to TRBJ1-5; TRBD1 aligns across 7 bases. Per the germline V gene, CDR1 is GTSNPN and CDR2 is SVGIG (reference sequence). The CDR3 has 16 residues. Trimming removed 1 base from V and 1 base from J; junction bases left unmatched: 7. The CDR3 loop is CAWSAAGTASNQPQHF. In DNA, the CDR3 is TGTGCCTGGAGTGCAGCCGGGACAGCCAGCAATCAGCCCCAGCATTTT.

The count of this clone is one. The V and J genes are TRBV27 and TRBJ2-5; 10 nucleotides align to TRBD2. From germline, CDR1 is MNHEY and CDR2 SMNVEV (reference sequence). This CDR3 is 15 amino acids long. J gave up 5 bases and V 2 bases, and 5 bases lay outside the gene matches. The CDR3 loop reads CASSLLAGDLETQYF. CDR3 coding DNA: TGTGCCAGCAGTTTACTAGCGGGAGACCTGGAGACCCAGTACTTC.

The chain links TRBV9 to TRBJ2-2; no definite D call. Germline-derived CDR1 and CDR2 are SGDLS and YYNGEE. The CDR3 length is 14 residues. Trimming removed 3 bases from V and 2 bases from J, with 8 bases in between. Here the CDR3 DNA reads TGTGCCAGCAGCGCCAGATCTAACACCGGGGAGCTGTTTTTT. Translating gives CASSARSNTGELFF.

The J gene is TRBJ2-3, the V gene TRBV9, with D tentatively TRBD1 (6 bases). Germline V CDR1 and CDR2: SGDLS, YYNGEE. The V gene lost 0 bases and the J gene lost 6 bases, with 14 bases spanning the gap. The CDR3 totals 15 residues. The CDR3 sequence is CASSVEGRGVDTQYF. The CDR3 coding sequence is TGTGCCAGCAGCGTAGAGGGCAGGGGTGTGGATACGCAGTATTTT.

This rearrangement joins TRBV5-6 to TRBJ1-1; 9 nucleotides align to TRBD1. CDR3 length equals 14 residues. Looked up from germline, CDR1 is SGHDT and CDR2 is YYEEEE. V trimming: 3 bases; J trimming: 6 bases; junction bases outside the gene matches: 6. CDR3 sequence (DNA): TGTGCCAGCAGCTGGGACAGGGCCGTTGCTGAAGCTTTCTTT. Translation gives CASSWDRAVAEAFF. Drawing the rest from reference TRBV5-6 and TRBJ1-1, the complete variable domain is DAGVTQSPTHLIKTRGQQVTLRCSPKSGHDTVSWYQQALGQGPQFIFQYYEEEERQRGNFPDRFSGHQFPNYSSELNVNALLLGDSALYLCASSWDRAVAEAFFGQGTRLTVV.

The table lists this clone with a few counts. The CDR3 sequence is CASSFSRVNEAFF. The CDR3 bases are TGTGCCAGCAGTTTCTCCAGGGTGAATGAAGCTTTCTTT. The V and J genes are TRBV28 and TRBJ1-1; possible D gene TRBD1, 5 bases. Germline values: CDR1 MDHEN, CDR2 SYDVKM. The CDR3 has 13 residues. V was shortened by 3 bases and J by 7 bases, with 12 bases between the two germline ends.

V gene TRBV27 combines with J gene TRBJ2-7, with D perhaps TRBD2 (5 bases). Germline CDR1 is MNHEY and CDR2 is SMNVEV (reference sequence). Between the trimmed V and J ends, which lost 0 bases and 1 base, there was a span of 7 bases. The CDR3 consists of 14 residues. This chain's CDR3 is CASSLSTGSYEQYF. The DNA of the CDR3 is TGTGCCAGCAGTTTATCGACGGGATCCTACGAGCAGTACTTC.

The V call is TRBV27, the J call TRBJ2-1; 8 bases align to TRBD2. V lost 3 bases and J lost 3; bases outside the gene matches: 7. The CDR3 totals 16 residues. The germline V gene encodes CDR1 MNHEY and CDR2 SMNVEV (reference sequence). The CDR3: CASSFGIAGLYNEQFF. The CDR3 coding sequence is TGTGCCAGCAGTTTCGGAATAGCGGGGCTCTACAATGAGCAGTTCTTC.

Note on this clone: This sample includes further DNA sequences coding for the same CDR3. The chain uses TRBV4-1 and TRBJ2-6; the D gene is possibly TRBD1 (5 bases). Germline CDR1 reads MGHRA; CDR2 reads YSYEKL. The V and J ends lost 3 bases and 7 bases respectively, with 28 bases between them. The CDR3 is made up of 20 amino acids. CDR3: CASSQSFRGASRTGANVLTF. CDR3 sequence (DNA): TGCGCCAGCAGCCAGTCCTTCCGTGGGGCTTCCAGAACCGGAGCCAACGTCCTGACTTTC.

The chain joins TRBV7-9 to TRBJ2-7, with D possibly TRBD2 on 7 matching bases. The CDR3 covers 15 residues. V was trimmed by 1 base and J by 6 bases, leaving 16 bases between them. CDR1 is SEHNR and CDR2 is FQNEAQ in the germline V gene (reference sequence). CDR3 sequence: CASSLVTGGAAEQYF. Here the CDR3 DNA reads TGTGCCAGCAGCTTAGTGACGGGGGGCGCTGCCGAGCAGTACTTC. Full variable domain (outside the CDR3, taken from reference TRBV7-9 and TRBJ2-7): DTGVSQNPRHKITKRGQNVTFRCDPISEHNRLYWYRQTLGQGPEFLTYFQNEAQLEKSRLLSDRFSAERPKGSFSTLEIQRTEQGDSAMYLCASSLVTGGAAEQYFGPGTRLTVT.

This chain uses TRBV5-5 with TRBJ1-5; 9 nucleotides match TRBD1. Germline assignment: CDR1 SGHKS and CDR2 YYEKEE (reference sequence). The CDR3 is 16 residues long. Germline trimming cut 5 bases from V and 7 bases from J; bases unmatched to any gene: 13. The CDR3 spells CASSSMTGGPGQPQHF. The CDR3 DNA follows: TGTGCCAGCAGTTCCATGACAGGGGGACCCGGGCAGCCCCAGCATTTT.

This clone was seen only once. The gene calls are TRBV9 and TRBJ2-2; 8 bases map to TRBD1. V was pared by 0 bases and J by 7 bases, with 8 bases of the junction left unmatched. Germline loops: CDR1 SGDLS, CDR2 YYNGEE. CDR3 size: 16 residues. The CDR3 reads CASSVAKDRVNGELFF. CDR3 in DNA: TGTGCCAGCAGCGTAGCTAAGGACAGGGTTAACGGGGAGCTGTTTTTT.

Points on this clone: Other DNA sequences in the same sample also yield this CDR3. The chain carries TRBV7-8 and TRBJ1-1; perhaps TRBD1 as D (6 bases). The length of the CDR3 is 14 residues. Trimming took off 2 bases at V and 1 base at J, with 8 bases between the two ends. The germline V gene encodes CDR1 SGHVS and CDR2 FQNEAQ. Written as DNA, the CDR3 is TGTGCCAGCAGCTTAACGACAGGGAACACTGAAGCTTTCTTT. Protein product: CASSLTTGNTEAFF.

The chain couples TRBV10-3 to TRBJ2-3; the match to TRBD2 covers 16 bases. This CDR3 is built from 19 residues. V was clipped by 6 bases and J by 2 bases; unmatched bases: 11. The germline V gene encodes CDR1 ENHRY and CDR2 SYGVKD. CDR3 DNA sequence: TGTGCCATCAGCTCGGGACTAGCGGGAGGGCCCTCTGACACAGATACGCAGTATTTT. It specifies CAISSGLAGGPSDTDTQYF.